This T cell receptor beta chain derives from a study of T cell responses to AZD1222 COVID-19 vaccine (dated by TCRdb to about 2021). Turning to the overall study: AZD1222 recipients whose second dose came at about 4 weeks and those whose second dose came at about 12 weeks were combined into one group, since spike-specific TCR depth and breadth did not differ between the two schedules. Enrollment into the trials was organized by age into subgroups of 18-55, 56-69 and 70-plus years, and those subgroups contained about 160, 30 and 59 TCR-sequenced participants, respectively. TCR sequencing was performed for about 250 trial participants, of whom some 200 were given two doses of AZD1222 and around 26 were given two doses of MenACWY control vaccine.

Study-level results and caveats: Reportedly, almost half of the unique spike-specific TCRs recognized epitopes lying outside the regions that are mutated in the B.1.351 and B.1.1.7 variants. The whole spike protein was spanned by vaccine-associated CD4 TCRs, and dominant responses were seen in regions 160-218 and 743-854. A significant rise in spike-specific TCR breadth and depth was observed after two AZD1222 doses relative to day 0 and relative to MenACWY recipients. No day 14 peak-response samples were available, so repertoires were characterized only after the peak T cell response. Conclusions about previously exposed vaccinees are limited because only six or seven AZD1222 recipients were SARS-CoV-2 seropositive at baseline. Participants were mostly white British and included more females than males, and it was suggested by the authors that clonal diversity may have been underestimated. The 56-69-year group was small, and its depth increase did not reach significance, likely because of low power.

Cut back by 0 bases and 1 base, the V and J ends lie 3 bases apart. Inclusive of the bounding cysteine and phenylalanine, the CDR3 is 13 residues long. Only the CDR3 region is kept as DNA, spanning 39 bases read in frame from base 1. The germline V gene gives CDR1 as LGHNA and CDR2 as YNFKEQ. The CDR3 regions of human TCRbeta chains were subjected to immunosequencing. The study's processing was this. TCRs in the repertoires were matched against a reference library of SARS-CoV-2-specific TCRs that had been generated with the MIRA antigen-specificity platform. Breadth was defined as the fraction of unique TCRs that were SARS-CoV-2-associated. Depth was defined as the fraction of total T cells that were SARS-CoV-2-associated. Using the MIRA data, each spike-specific TCR was mapped to the spike region that the TCR reacts to and placed in a CD4 or CD8 class. Log10-transformed breadth and depth values were compared by one-way ANOVA with Sidak's multiple comparisons tests. The table comes from immuneACCESS by way of TCRdb, which keeps in-frame sequences with V and J called. Part of the clones is missing from these tables; in studies checked, under half for an unresolved V gene and the rest for unknown reasons. Clone size and the V and J calls come from that table; the DNA yielded D and trimming. This sample lists 140,000 or so clones; roughly 90% were detected once. Together, the top ten hold approximately 1.5% of the sample.

Reading the label with the study, this specimen's time point is: baseline before first vaccination. Vaccinee samples came from UK trials COV001 and COV002, including a single-blind randomized controlled phase 2/3 trial of AZD1222 (ChAdOx1 nCoV-19) in healthy adults. For TCRbeta chain sequencing, PBMC samples from trial participants were taken at day 0 and at day 28 after the second dose. This clone has only one observation. The clone's antigen remains unknown. No qualities accompany the bases; no much larger clone lies one base away. This TCR derives from an adult in good health. The chain links TRBV4-2 with TRBJ1-1, with the D gene uncertain. Source: peripheral blood, taken on day 0 of AZD1222 vaccination. The CDR3 region: CASSQDENTEAFF. At the DNA level, the sequence is TGTGCCAGCAGCCAAGACGAGAACACTGAAGCTTTCTTT.